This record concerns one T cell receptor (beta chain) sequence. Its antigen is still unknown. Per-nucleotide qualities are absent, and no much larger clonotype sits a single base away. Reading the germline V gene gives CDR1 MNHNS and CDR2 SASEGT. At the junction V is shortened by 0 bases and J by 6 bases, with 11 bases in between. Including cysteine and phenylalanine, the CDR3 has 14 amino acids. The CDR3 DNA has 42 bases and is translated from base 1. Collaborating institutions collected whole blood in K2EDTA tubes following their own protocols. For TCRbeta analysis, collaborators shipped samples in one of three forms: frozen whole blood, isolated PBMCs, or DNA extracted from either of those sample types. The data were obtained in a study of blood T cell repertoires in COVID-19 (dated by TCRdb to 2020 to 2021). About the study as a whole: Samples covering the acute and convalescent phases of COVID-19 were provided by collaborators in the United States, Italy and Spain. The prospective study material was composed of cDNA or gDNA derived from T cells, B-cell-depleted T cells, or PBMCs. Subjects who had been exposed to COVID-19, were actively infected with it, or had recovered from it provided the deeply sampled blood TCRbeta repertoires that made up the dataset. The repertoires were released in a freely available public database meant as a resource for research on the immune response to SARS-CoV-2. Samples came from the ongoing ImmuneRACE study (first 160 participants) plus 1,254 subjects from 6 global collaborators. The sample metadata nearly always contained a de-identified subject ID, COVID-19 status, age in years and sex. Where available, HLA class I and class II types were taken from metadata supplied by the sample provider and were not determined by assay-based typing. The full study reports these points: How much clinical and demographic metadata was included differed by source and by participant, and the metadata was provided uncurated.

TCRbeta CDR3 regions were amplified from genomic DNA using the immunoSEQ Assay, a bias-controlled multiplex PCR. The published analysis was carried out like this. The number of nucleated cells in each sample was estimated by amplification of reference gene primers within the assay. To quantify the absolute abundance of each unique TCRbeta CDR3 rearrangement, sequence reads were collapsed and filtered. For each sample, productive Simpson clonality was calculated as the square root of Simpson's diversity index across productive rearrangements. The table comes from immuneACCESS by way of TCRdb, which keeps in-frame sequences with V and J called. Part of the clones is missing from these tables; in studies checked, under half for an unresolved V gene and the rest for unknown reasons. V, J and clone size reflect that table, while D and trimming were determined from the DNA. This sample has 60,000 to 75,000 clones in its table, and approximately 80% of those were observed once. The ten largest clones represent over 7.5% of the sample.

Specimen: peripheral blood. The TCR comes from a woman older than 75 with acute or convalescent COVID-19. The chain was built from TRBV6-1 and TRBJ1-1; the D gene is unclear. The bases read TGTGCCAGCAGTGAAGCGCAGGATATCGCTGAAGCTTTCTTT. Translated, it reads CASSEAQDIAEAFF.